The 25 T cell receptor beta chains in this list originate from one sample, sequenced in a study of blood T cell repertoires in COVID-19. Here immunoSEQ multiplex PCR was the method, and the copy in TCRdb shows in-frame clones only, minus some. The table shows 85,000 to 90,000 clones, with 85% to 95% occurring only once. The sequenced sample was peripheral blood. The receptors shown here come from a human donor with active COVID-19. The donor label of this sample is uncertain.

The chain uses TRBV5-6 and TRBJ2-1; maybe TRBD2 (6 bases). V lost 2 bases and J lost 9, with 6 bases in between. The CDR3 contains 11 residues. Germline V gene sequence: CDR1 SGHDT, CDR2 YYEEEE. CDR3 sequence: CASSFGGEQFF. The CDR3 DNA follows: TGTGCCAGCAGCTTCGGGGGTGAGCAGTTCTTC.

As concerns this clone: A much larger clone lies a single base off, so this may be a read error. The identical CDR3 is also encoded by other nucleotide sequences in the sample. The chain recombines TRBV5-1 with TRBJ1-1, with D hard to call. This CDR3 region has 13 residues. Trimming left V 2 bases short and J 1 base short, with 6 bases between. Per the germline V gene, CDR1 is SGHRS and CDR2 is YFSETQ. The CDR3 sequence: CASSLAGNTEAFF. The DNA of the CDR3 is TGCGCCAGCAGCTTAGCGGGGAACACTGAAGCTTTCTTT.

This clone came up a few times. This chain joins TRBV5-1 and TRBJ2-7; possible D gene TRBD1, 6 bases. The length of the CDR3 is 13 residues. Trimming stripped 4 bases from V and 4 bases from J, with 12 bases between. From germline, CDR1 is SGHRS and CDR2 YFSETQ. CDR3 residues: CASSNTGRYEQYF. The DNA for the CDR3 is TGCGCCAGCAGCAATACAGGGAGATACGAGCAGTACTTC.

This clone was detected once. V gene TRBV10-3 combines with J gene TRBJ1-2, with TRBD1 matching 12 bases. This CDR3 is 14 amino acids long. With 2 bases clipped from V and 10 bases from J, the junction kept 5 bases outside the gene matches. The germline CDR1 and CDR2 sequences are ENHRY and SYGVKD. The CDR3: CAISEGDRGPYYTF. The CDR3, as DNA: TGTGCCATCAGTGAGGGGGACAGGGGGCCTTACTACACCTTC.

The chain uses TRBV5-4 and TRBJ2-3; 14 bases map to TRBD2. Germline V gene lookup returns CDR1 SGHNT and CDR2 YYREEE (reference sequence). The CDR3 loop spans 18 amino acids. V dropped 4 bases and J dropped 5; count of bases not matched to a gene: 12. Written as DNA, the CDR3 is TGTGCCAGCAGCCCTCCGGGACTAGCGGGGGCTAAGAGAGATACGCAGTATTTT. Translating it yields CASSPPGLAGAKRDTQYF.

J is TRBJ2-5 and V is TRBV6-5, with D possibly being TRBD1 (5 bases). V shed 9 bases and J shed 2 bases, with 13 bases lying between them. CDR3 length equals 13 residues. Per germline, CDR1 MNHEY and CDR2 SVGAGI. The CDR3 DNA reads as TGTGCCAGGGCCCCGACAGAACAAGAGACCCAGTACTTC. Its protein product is CARAPTEQETQYF.

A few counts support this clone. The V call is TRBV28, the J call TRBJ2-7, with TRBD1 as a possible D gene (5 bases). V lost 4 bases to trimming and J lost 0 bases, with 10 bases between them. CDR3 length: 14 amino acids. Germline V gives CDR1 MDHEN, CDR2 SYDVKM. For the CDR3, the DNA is TGTGCCAGCAGTTCCGACAGAGTCTCCTACGAGCAGTACTTC. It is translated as CASSSDRVSYEQYF.

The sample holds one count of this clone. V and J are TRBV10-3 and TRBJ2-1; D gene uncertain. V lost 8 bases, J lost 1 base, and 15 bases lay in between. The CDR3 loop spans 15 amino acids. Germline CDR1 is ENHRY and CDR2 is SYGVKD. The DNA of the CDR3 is TGTGCCATCTCCCCCTCGAGCCGTTCCTACAATGAGCAGTTCTTC. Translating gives CAISPSSRSYNEQFF.

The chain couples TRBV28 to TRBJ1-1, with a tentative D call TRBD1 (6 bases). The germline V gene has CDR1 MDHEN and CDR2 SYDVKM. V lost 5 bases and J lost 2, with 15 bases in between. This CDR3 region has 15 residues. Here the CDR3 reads CASSPFRTVNTEAFF. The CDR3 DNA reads TGTGCCAGCAGTCCCTTTAGGACAGTCAACACTGAAGCTTTCTTT.

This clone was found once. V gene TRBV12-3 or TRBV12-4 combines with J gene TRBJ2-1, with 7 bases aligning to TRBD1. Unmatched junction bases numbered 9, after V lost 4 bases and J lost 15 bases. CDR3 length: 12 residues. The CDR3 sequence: CASSYTDRNAFF. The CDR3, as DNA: TGTGCCAGCAGTTATACGGACAGGAACGCGTTCTTC.

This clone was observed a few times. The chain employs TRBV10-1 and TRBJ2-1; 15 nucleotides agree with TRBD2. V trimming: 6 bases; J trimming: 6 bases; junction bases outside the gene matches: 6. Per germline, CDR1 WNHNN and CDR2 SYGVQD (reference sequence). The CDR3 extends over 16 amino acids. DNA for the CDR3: TGCGCCAGCAGCCCGGGACTAGCGGGGGGAACCAATGAGCAGTTCTTC. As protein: CASSPGLAGGTNEQFF.

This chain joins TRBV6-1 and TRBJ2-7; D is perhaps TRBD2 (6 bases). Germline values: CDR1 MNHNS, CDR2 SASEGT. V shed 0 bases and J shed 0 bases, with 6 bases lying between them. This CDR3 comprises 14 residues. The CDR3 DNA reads TGTGCCAGCAGTGAAGCGACTAGCTCCTACGAGCAGTACTTC. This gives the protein CASSEATSSYEQYF.

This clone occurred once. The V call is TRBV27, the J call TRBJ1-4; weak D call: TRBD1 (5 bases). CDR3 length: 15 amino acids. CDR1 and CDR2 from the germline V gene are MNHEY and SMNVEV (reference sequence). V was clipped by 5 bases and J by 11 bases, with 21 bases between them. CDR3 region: CASSPRGTLMTKLFF. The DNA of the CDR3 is TGTGCCAGCAGTCCTCGCGGGACCCTAATGACCAAACTGTTTTTT.

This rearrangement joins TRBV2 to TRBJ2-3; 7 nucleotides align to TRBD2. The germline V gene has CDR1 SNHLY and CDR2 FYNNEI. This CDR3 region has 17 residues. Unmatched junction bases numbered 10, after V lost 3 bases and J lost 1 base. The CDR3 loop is CASSEFRLAVGTDTQYF. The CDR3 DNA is TGTGCCAGCAGTGAGTTCCGACTAGCTGTTGGCACAGATACGCAGTATTTT.

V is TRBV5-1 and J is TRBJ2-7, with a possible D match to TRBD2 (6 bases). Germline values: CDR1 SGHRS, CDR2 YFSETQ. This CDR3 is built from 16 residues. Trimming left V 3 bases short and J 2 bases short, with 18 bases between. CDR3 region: CASSSRDGPDPYEQYF. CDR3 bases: TGCGCCAGCAGCTCGCGGGACGGACCCGATCCCTACGAGCAGTACTTC.

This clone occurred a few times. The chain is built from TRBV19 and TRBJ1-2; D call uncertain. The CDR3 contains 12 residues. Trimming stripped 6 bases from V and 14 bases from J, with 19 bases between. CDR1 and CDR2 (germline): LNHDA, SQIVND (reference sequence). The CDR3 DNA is TGTGCCAGTAGCCACCGGCAGGTCCCAAGTACCTTC. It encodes CASSHRQVPSTF.

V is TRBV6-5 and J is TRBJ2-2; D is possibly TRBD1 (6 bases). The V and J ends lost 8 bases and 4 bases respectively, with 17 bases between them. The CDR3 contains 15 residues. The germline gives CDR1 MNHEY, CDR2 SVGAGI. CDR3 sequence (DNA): TGTGCCAGCTCCCGGGACCCCAGGGGCACCGGGGAGCTGTTTTTT. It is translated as CASSRDPRGTGELFF.

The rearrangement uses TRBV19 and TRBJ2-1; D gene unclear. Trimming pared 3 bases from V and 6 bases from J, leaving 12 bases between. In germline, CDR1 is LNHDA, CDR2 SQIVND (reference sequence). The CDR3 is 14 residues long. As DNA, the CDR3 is TGTGCCAGTAGTATCTCCCTCGTAGCCAATGAGCAGTTCTTC. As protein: CASSISLVANEQFF.

CDR3 DNA sequence: TGTGCCAGCAGGGCCATTACAGGGGGCCAGTACGAGCAGTACTTC. This translates into CASRAITGGQYEQYF. The rearrangement links TRBV28 to TRBJ2-7; 9 bases match TRBD1. The CDR3 extends over 15 amino acids. Germline V gene data show CDR1 as MDHEN and CDR2 as SYDVKM. V lost 6 bases to trimming and J lost 4 bases; unmatched junction nucleotides: 10. Complete variable domain (other parts from reference TRBV28 and TRBJ2-7): DVKVTQSSRYLVKRTGEKVFLECVQDMDHENMFWYRQDPGLGLRLIYFSYDVKMKEKGDIPEGYSVSREKKERFSLILESASTNQTSMYLCASRAITGGQYEQYFGPGTRLTVT.

The CDR3 DNA is TGTGCCAGCAGTTCCTTTACTGGAGTAAACAATCAGCCCCAGCATTTT. Translated: CASSSFTGVNNQPQHF. V and J are TRBV28 and TRBJ1-5; no clear D gene. The V end lost 4 bases, the J end lost 3 bases, and 16 bases lay between the germline ends. The CDR3 has 16 residues. CDR1 is MDHEN, CDR2 SYDVKM, per germline.

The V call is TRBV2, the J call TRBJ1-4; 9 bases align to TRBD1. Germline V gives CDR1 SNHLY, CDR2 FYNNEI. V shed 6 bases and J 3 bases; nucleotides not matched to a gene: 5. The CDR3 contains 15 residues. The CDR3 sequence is CASREDRGPNEKLFF. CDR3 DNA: TGTGCCAGCAGGGAGGACAGGGGCCCTAATGAAAAACTGTTTTTT.

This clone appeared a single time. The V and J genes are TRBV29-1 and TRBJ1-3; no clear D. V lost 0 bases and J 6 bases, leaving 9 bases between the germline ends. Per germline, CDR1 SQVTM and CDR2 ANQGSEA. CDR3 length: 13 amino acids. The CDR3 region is CSVEDQAPNTIYF. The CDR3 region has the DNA TGCAGCGTTGAAGATCAGGCTCCAAACACCATATATTTT.

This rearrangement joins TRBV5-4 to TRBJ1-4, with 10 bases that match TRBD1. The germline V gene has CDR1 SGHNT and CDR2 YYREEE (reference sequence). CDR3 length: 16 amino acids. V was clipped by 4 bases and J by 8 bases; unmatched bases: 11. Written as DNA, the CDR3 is TGTGCCAGCAGCCTCTTCGCCGGGACAGGGGTGGAAAAACTGTTTTTT. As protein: CASSLFAGTGVEKLFF.

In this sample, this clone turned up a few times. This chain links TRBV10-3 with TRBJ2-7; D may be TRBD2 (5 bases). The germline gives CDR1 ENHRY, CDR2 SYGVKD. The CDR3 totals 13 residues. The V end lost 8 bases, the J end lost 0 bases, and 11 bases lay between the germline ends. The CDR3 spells CAIRPGSSYEQYF. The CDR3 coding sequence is TGTGCCATCCGGCCGGGGAGCTCCTACGAGCAGTACTTC.

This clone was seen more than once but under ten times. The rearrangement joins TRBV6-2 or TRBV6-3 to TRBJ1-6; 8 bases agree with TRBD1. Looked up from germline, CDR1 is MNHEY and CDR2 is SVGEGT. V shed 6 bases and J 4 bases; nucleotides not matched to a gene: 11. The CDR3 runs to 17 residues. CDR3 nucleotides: TGTGCCAGCAGCCCTGGACAGGGAAGGTATTATAATTCACCCCTCCACTTT. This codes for CASSPGQGRYYNSPLHF.